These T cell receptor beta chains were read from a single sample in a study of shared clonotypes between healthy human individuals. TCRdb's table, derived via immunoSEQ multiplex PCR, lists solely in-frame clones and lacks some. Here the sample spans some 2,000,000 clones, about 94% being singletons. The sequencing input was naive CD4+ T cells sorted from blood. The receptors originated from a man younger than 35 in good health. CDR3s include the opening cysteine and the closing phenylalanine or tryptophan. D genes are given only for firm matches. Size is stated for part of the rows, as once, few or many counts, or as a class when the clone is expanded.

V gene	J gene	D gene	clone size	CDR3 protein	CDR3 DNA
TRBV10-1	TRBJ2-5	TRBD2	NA	CASSRSLAGEGETQYF	TGCGCCAGCAGTCGGTCACTAGCGGGAGAAGGAGAGACCCAGTACTTC
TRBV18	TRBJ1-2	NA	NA	CASSPGPGSAYGGYTF	TGTGCCAGCTCACCAGGGCCGGGATCCGCCTATGGGGGCTACACCTTC
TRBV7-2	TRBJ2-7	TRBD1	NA	CASSRDRYSYEQYF	TGTGCCAGCAGTAGGGACAGGTATTCCTACGAGCAGTACTTC
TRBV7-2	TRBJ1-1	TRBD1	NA	CASRGQGRVNTEAFF	TGTGCCAGCAGGGGACAGGGGAGGGTTAACACTGAAGCTTTCTTT
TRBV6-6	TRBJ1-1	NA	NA	CASSYASLRTEAFF	TGTGCCAGCAGTTACGCGAGCCTGCGGACTGAAGCTTTCTTT
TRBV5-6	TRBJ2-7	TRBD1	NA	CASSRADRGSYEQYF	TGTGCCAGCAGCCGTGCGGACAGGGGTTCCTACGAGCAGTACTTC
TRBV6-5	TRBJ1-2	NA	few	CASSSDYGYTF	TGTGCCAGCAGTTCCGACTATGGCTACACCTTC
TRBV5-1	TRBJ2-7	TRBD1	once	CASSLAFDRGSYEQYF	TGCGCCAGCAGCTTGGCCTTTGACAGGGGCTCCTACGAGCAGTACTTC
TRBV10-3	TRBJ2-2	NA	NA	CAISVNSANTGELFF	TGTGCCATCAGTGTGAACAGCGCGAACACCGGGGAGCTGTTTTTT
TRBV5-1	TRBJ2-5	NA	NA	CASSLGGIETQYF	TGCGCCAGCAGCTTGGGAGGTATCGAGACCCAGTACTTC
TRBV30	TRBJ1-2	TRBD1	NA	CAWTQQGAAGGYTF	TGTGCCTGGACCCAACAGGGGGCAGCGGGTGGCTACACCTTC